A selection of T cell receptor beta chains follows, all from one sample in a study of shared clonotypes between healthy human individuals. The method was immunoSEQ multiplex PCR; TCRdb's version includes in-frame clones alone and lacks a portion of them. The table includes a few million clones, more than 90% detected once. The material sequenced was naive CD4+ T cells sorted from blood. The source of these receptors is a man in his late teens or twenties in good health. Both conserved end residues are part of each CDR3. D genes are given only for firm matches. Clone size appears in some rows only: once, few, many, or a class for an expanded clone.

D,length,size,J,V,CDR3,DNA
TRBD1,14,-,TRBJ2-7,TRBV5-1,CASSWTGGYYEQYF,TGCGCCAGCAGCTGGACAGGGGGGTATTACGAGCAGTACTTC
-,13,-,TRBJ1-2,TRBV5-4,CASSQSGSEGYTF,TGTGCCAGCAGCCAATCGGGCTCTGAAGGCTACACCTTC
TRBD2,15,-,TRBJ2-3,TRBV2,CASEDRTSGTDTQYF,TGTGCCAGCGAAGACCGGACTAGCGGCACAGATACGCAGTATTTT
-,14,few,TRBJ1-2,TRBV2,CASSEQGSNYGYTF,TGTGCCAGCAGTGAACAAGGGTCGAACTATGGCTACACCTTC
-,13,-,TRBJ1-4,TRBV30,CAWSFGTNEKLFF,TGTGCCTGGAGTTTCGGTACTAATGAAAAACTGTTTTTT
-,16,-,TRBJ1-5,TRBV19,CASSIAPIEGNQPQHF,TGTGCCAGTAGTATAGCTCCAATTGAGGGCAATCAGCCCCAGCATTTT
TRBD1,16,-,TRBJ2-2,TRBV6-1,CASSERDRGRAGELFF,TGTGCCAGCAGTGAAAGAGACAGGGGGCGGGCCGGGGAGCTGTTTTTT
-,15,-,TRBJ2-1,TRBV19,CASKSTGGRYNEQFF,TGTGCCAGTAAATCTACGGGGGGCCGGTACAATGAGCAGTTCTTC
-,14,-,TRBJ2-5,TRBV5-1,CASSDSGLQVTQYF,TGCGCCAGCAGCGACTCGGGACTCCAGGTGACCCAGTACTTC
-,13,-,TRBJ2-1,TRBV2,CASSEGSYNEQFF,TGTGCCAGCAGTGAAGGGTCCTACAATGAGCAGTTCTTC
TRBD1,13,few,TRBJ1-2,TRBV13,CASSLTGVGGYTF,TGTGCCAGCAGCTTAACAGGGGTTGGAGGCTACACCTTC
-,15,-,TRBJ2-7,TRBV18,CASSPGQSGSGEQYF,TGTGCCAGCTCACCAGGGCAATCGGGTTCTGGGGAGCAGTACTTC
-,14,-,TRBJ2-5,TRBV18,CASSPGMYQETQYF,TGTGCCAGCTCACCAGGCATGTACCAAGAGACCCAGTACTTC
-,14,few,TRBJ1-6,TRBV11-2,CASSLDRGTSPLHF,TGTGCCAGCAGCTTAGACAGGGGAACTTCACCCCTCCACTTT
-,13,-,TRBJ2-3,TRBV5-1,CASSLIVGDTQYF,TGCGCCAGCAGCTTGATCGTCGGAGATACGCAGTATTTT
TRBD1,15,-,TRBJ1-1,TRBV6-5,CASSKGTGGLTEAFF,TGTGCCAGCAGTAAAGGGACAGGGGGCCTCACTGAAGCTTTCTTT
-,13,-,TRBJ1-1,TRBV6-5,CASRTLSNTEAFF,TGTGCCAGCAGGACCTTGTCGAACACTGAAGCTTTCTTT
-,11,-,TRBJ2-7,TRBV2,CASSGGYEQYF,TGTGCCAGCAGTGGGGGATACGAGCAGTACTTC
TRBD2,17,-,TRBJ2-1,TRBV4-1,CASSQEILAGGWNEQFF,TGCGCCAGCAGCCAAGAAATACTAGCGGGGGGTTGGAATGAGCAGTTCTTC
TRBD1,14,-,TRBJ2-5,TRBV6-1,CASSERDREETQYF,TGTGCCAGCAGTGAACGGGACAGGGAAGAGACCCAGTACTTC
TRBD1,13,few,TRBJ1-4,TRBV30,CACRQGRGEKLFF,TGTGCCTGCAGACAGGGGCGGGGTGAAAAACTGTTTTTT
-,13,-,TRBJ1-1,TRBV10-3,CAISATGNTEAFF,TGTGCCATCAGCGCGACGGGGAACACTGAAGCTTTCTTT
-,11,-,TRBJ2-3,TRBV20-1,CSAEPGDTQYF,TGCAGTGCTGAGCCAGGAGATACGCAGTATTTT
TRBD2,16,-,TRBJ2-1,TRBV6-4,CASSADRLAGDNEQFF,TGTGCCAGCAGTGCTGATCGACTAGCGGGAGACAATGAGCAGTTCTTC